What follows are 8 T cell receptor beta chains derived from one specimen sequenced in a study of Graves' ophthalmopathy and Graves' hyperthyroidism. Scientists amplified the TCR beta CDR3 regions from RNA transcripts. A first-round RT-PCR used HTBI primers, followed by a second-round multiplex PCR. A single record per CDR3 protein comes from TCRdb applying MiXCR to the multiplex PCR reads. The sample shows approximately 480,000 distinct CDR3 sequences, about an eighth of them seen only once. Sequencing input: blood. Receptors originate from a woman in her 30s with Graves' ophthalmopathy.

In this sample, this clonotype turned up many times. The chain has TRBV12-3 or TRBV12-4 and TRBJ2-5; possibly TRBD1 for D (6 bases). This CDR3 region has 14 residues. V lost 6 bases, J lost 2 bases, and 13 bases lay in between. DNA of the CDR3: TGTGCCAGCAGCTCGACAGGCACACAAGAGACCCAGTACTTC. Residues: CASSSTGTQETQYF.

The chain is built from TRBV28 and TRBJ1-5; 8 nucleotides line up with TRBD1. The CDR3 consists of 14 residues. Germline CDR1 and CDR2: MDHEN and SYDVKM. V shed 6 bases, J shed 4 bases, and the junction held 5 bases outside the gene matches. The chain's CDR3 is CASRRTGWNQPQHF. The CDR3 DNA reads TGTGCCAGCAGACGGACAGGGTGGAATCAGCCCCAGCATTTT.

This clonotype appeared many times. The V and J genes are TRBV7-9 and TRBJ2-7; 7 bases agree with TRBD2. The CDR3 runs 13 residues. V lost 3 bases and J lost 5; bases outside the gene matches: 4. Germline V gene lookup returns CDR1 SEHNR and CDR2 FQNEAQ (reference sequence). The CDR3 DNA follows: TGTGCCAGCAGCTTCCTTGCGGGGGACGAGCAGTACTTC. Encoded protein: CASSFLAGDEQYF. Based on the CDR3 plus reference TRBV7-9 and TRBJ2-7, the full variable domain is DTGVSQNPRHKITKRGQNVTFRCDPISEHNRLYWYRQTLGQGPEFLTYFQNEAQLEKSRLLSDRFSAERPKGSFSTLEIQRTEQGDSAMYLCASSFLAGDEQYFGPGTRLTVT.

In its sample, this clonotype was seen a few times. The rearrangement links TRBV6-2 or TRBV6-3 to TRBJ2-7; 8 nucleotides align to TRBD1. V dropped 0 bases and J dropped 6; count of bases not matched to a gene: 7. This CDR3 has 15 amino acids. CDR1 and CDR2 (germline): MNHEY, SVGEGT. This CDR3 reads CASSYSSQGAAEQYF. The CDR3 region has the DNA TGTGCCAGCAGTTACTCCTCGCAGGGGGCTGCCGAGCAGTACTTC.

This clonotype occurred many times. The chain links TRBV9 to TRBJ1-1; D possibly corresponds to TRBD1 (6 bases). Trimming stripped 0 bases from V and 1 base from J, with 10 bases between. The CDR3 is made up of 15 amino acids. CDR1 and CDR2 (germline): SGDLS, YYNGEE. The CDR3 DNA sequence: TGTGCCAGCAGCGTAGAGGGGGGCGCGAACACTGAAGCTTTCTTT. Encoded protein: CASSVEGGANTEAFF. The variable domain in full, completed from reference TRBV9 and TRBJ1-1, reads DSGVTQTPKHLITATGQRVTLRCSPRSGDLSVYWYQQSLDQGLQFLIQYYNGEERAKGNILERFSAQQFPDLHSELNLSSLELGDSALYFCASSVEGGANTEAFFGQGTRLTVV.

The genes are TRBV9 and TRBJ1-2; a possible D gene is TRBD1 (5 bases). This CDR3 region has 13 residues. Deletions cut 0 bases from V and 8 bases from J, with 11 bases between. Germline assignment: CDR1 SGDLS and CDR2 YYNGEE. DNA of the CDR3: TGTGCCAGCAGCGTAGTCCCGGGGGACGGCTACACCTTC. This sequence encodes CASSVVPGDGYTF.

This clonotype was observed at least ten times. The CDR3 DNA is TGTGCCAGCCGGGACCTTCTTGAGACCCAGTACTTC. This encodes CASRDLLETQYF. J is TRBJ2-5 and V is TRBV27; D may be TRBD1 or TRBD2 (5 bases each). V was clipped by 8 bases and J by 5 bases, with 12 bases between them. From germline, CDR1 is MNHEY and CDR2 SMNVEV (reference sequence). The CDR3 length is 12 residues.

This clonotype was counted between two and nine times. The V and J genes are TRBV5-1 and TRBJ2-2, with 13 bases identical to TRBD2. V shed 8 bases and J 6 bases; nucleotides not matched to a gene: 7. CDR1 and CDR2 (germline): SGHRS, YFSETQ. This CDR3 is 15 amino acids long. CDR3 DNA sequence: TGCGCCAGTCTCGGACTAGCGGGAGACCCCGGGGAGCTGTTTTTT. It codes for CASLGLAGDPGELFF.